Below are 25 T cell receptor beta chains sequenced from a single sample in a study of T cell responses to AZD1222 COVID-19 vaccine. Some clones are missing from TCRdb's copy, which holds only in-frame ones; the method was immunoSEQ multiplex PCR. This sample has roughly 150,000 clones, with 85% to 95% found just once. Sequences were derived from peripheral blood, sampled on day 0 of AZD1222 vaccination. The origin of the receptors is an adult in good health.

The CDR3 here is CASSVGQGIPYEQYF. The CDR3 nucleotides read TGTGCCAGCAGCGTAGGGCAGGGAATCCCCTACGAGCAGTACTTC. The chain is built from TRBV9 and TRBJ2-7, with D possibly matching TRBD1 (5 bases). The CDR3 has 15 amino acids. Trimming pared 0 bases from V and 2 bases from J, leaving 12 bases between. CDR1 is SGDLS, CDR2 YYNGEE, per germline. Based on the CDR3 plus reference TRBV9 and TRBJ2-7, the full variable domain is DSGVTQTPKHLITATGQRVTLRCSPRSGDLSVYWYQQSLDQGLQFLIQYYNGEERAKGNILERFSAQQFPDLHSELNLSSLELGDSALYFCASSVGQGIPYEQYFGPGTRLTVT.

V gene TRBV7-8 combines with J gene TRBJ2-1; the match to TRBD1 covers 8 bases. The CDR3 length is 14 residues. The germline V gene encodes CDR1 SGHVS and CDR2 FQNEAQ. Unmatched junction bases numbered 6, after V lost 3 bases and J lost 8 bases. CDR3 DNA: TGTGCCAGCAGCTTGGACAGGGTCTCGGATGAGCAGTTCTTC. This translates into CASSLDRVSDEQFF.

The rearrangement links TRBV10-3 to TRBJ1-2, with TRBD1 matching 8 bases. The V segment lost 0 bases and the J segment 4 bases; nucleotides outside the gene matches: 1. CDR3 length: 14 amino acids. Germline V CDR1 and CDR2: ENHRY, SYGVKD. CDR3 nucleotides: TGTGCCATCAGTGAGTCGGACAGGGTCTATGGCTACACCTTC. It codes for CAISESDRVYGYTF.

This clone was recorded once. The chain combines TRBV7-6 with TRBJ1-1, with a possible D match to TRBD1 (5 bases). This CDR3 is 15 amino acids long. Trimming removed 5 bases from V and 5 bases from J, with 18 bases in between. Germline V CDR1 and CDR2: SGHVS, FNYEAQ. In nucleotides, the CDR3 is TGTGCCAGCAGCCCCCATACTAGGGGATGGACTGAAGCTTTCTTT. As protein: CASSPHTRGWTEAFF.

This CDR3 is CASSQEWGFGYEQYF. The CDR3 DNA is TGCGCCAGCAGCCAAGAATGGGGGTTCGGGTACGAGCAGTACTTC. The chain joins TRBV4-3 to TRBJ2-7; the D call may be TRBD1 or TRBD2 (5 bases each). This CDR3 contains 15 residues. Germline V gene lookup returns CDR1 LGHNA and CDR2 YSLEER. The V end was cut by 0 bases, the J end by 4 bases, with 13 bases between.

This chain uses TRBV6-2 or TRBV6-3 with TRBJ2-5; D may correspond to TRBD1 or TRBD2 (5 bases each). V was shortened by 2 bases and J by 14 bases, with 15 bases between the two germline ends. The germline CDR1 and CDR2 sequences are MNHEY and SVGEGT. The CDR3 spans 12 residues. CDR3 sequence reads: CASSYRGGLGYF. CDR3 in DNA: TGTGCCAGCAGTTACAGGGGCGGGCTCGGATACTTC.

The count of this clone is one. The chain recombines TRBV12-5 with TRBJ1-1; the D gene is possibly TRBD1 (5 bases). The CDR3 runs to 13 residues. V was shortened by 6 bases and J by 4 bases, with 12 bases between the two germline ends. Per the germline V gene, CDR1 is LGHNT and CDR2 is FRNRAP. The CDR3 sequence: CASGRGMGTEAFF. The CDR3 DNA sequence: TGTGCTAGTGGACGGGGGATGGGCACTGAAGCTTTCTTT.

In the case of this clone: One junction end does not reproduce the germline sequence, and a read error may be involved. The chain joins TRBV6-1 to TRBJ1-1; 7 bases line up with TRBD1. Germline loops: CDR1 MNHNS, CDR2 SASEGT. The CDR3 loop spans 11 amino acids. CDR3 loop: CASSERDSHIF. Here the CDR3 DNA reads TGTGCCAGCAGTGAGAGGGACAGCCACATTTTT.

This chain joins TRBV19 and TRBJ1-2; 9 bases are shared with TRBD1. This CDR3 is built from 16 residues. Germline V gene lookup returns CDR1 LNHDA and CDR2 SQIVND (reference sequence). The V segment lost 6 bases and the J segment 2 bases; nucleotides outside the gene matches: 10. As DNA, the CDR3 is TGTGCCAGTAGGGGCCGGGACAGGGATTCGAACTATGGCTACACCTTC. Its translation is CASRGRDRDSNYGYTF.

The chain employs TRBV19 and TRBJ2-1; 11 nucleotides align to TRBD1. The V segment lost 4 bases and the J segment 8 bases; nucleotides outside the gene matches: 13. Germline V gene sequence: CDR1 LNHDA, CDR2 SQIVND (reference sequence). The CDR3 sequence is 17 residues long. The CDR3 DNA sequence: TGTGCCAGTAGTAGTGGAGAGAGGGACAGGGGGACAGATGAGCAGTTCTTC. It encodes CASSSGERDRGTDEQFF.

CDR3 sequence: CASSDSPQGNGELFF. CDR3 coding DNA: TGTGCCAGCAGTGACTCTCCGCAGGGGAACGGGGAGCTGTTTTTT. The chain joins TRBV6-4 to TRBJ2-2; the D gene is possibly TRBD1 (6 bases). The CDR3 loop spans 15 amino acids. From germline, CDR1 is MRHNA and CDR2 SNTAGT. Deletions cut 0 bases from V and 7 bases from J, with 12 bases between.

This rearrangement joins TRBV5-4 to TRBJ2-3; TRBD2 matches at 16 bases. The CDR3 has 16 residues. Germline values: CDR1 SGHNT, CDR2 YYREEE (reference sequence). Losses at the gene ends were 4 bases for V and 7 bases for J; bases not matched to a gene: 6. The CDR3 spells CASSTGTSGGGYTQYF. The CDR3 DNA follows: TGTGCCAGCAGCACAGGGACTAGCGGGGGGGGGTATACGCAGTATTTT. The full variable domain, with the rest looked up from reference TRBV5-4 and TRBJ2-3, is ETGVTQSPTHLIKTRGQQVTLRCSSQSGHNTVSWYQQALGQGPQFIFQYYREEENGRGNFPPRFSGLQFPNYSSELNVNALELDDSALYLCASSTGTSGGGYTQYFGPGTRLTVL.

The genes are TRBV27 and TRBJ2-7; 11 bases line up with TRBD2. Germline V gene sequence: CDR1 MNHEY, CDR2 SMNVEV (reference sequence). Trimming removed 6 bases from V and 3 bases from J; junction bases left unmatched: 7. This CDR3 contains 15 residues. CDR3 coding DNA: TGTGCCAGCAGGTTTAGCGGGGGGGCGGGCTACGAGCAGTACTTC. Amino acids: CASRFSGGAGYEQYF.

The chain combines TRBV4-1 with TRBJ1-2; TRBD1 might be the D (5 bases). With 1 base removed from V and 4 bases from J, the gap between germline ends came to 10 bases. The CDR3 is 14 amino acids. Looked up from germline, CDR1 is MGHRA and CDR2 is YSYEKL. The CDR3 is CASSQVRVGYGYTF. The CDR3 region has the DNA TGCGCCAGCAGCCAAGTCAGGGTCGGCTATGGCTACACCTTC.

The chain employs TRBV6-1 and TRBJ1-3, with no clear D. Germline lookup yields CDR1 MNHNS and CDR2 SASEGT. V dropped 1 base and J dropped 1 base, with 2 bases sitting between them. The CDR3 runs 13 residues. The CDR3 DNA sequence: TGTGCCAGCAGTGAAGAATCTGGAAACACCATATATTTT. Translated: CASSEESGNTIYF.

The V and J genes are TRBV3-1 (or the pseudogene TRBV3-2) and TRBJ2-5, with a tentative D call TRBD1 (5 bases). Trimming left V 4 bases short and J 2 bases short, with 11 bases between. The CDR3 is 14 residues long. CDR1 and CDR2 (germline): LGHDT, YNNKEL (reference sequence). The CDR3 is CASSLLGDQETQYF. CDR3 nucleotide sequence: TGTGCCAGCAGCCTGTTAGGGGATCAAGAGACCCAGTACTTC.

The chain has TRBV5-1 and TRBJ1-3; 7 nucleotides match TRBD1. Germline V gene lookup returns CDR1 SGHRS and CDR2 YFSETQ. The CDR3 is 15 residues long. After removal of 4 bases from V and 2 bases from J, the junction contained 6 bases not matched to a gene. Here the CDR3 reads CASSLGQAAGNTIYF. The CDR3 region has the DNA TGCGCCAGCAGCCTAGGACAGGCGGCTGGAAACACCATATATTTT.

This clone was seen ten or more times. The chain employs TRBV29-1 and TRBJ1-1; perhaps TRBD1 as D (5 bases). The CDR3 has 11 residues. Germline lookup yields CDR1 SQVTM and CDR2 ANQGSEA. Trimming cost V 3 bases and J 10 bases, with 12 bases left between them. CDR3 protein: CSVDGDLGAFF. In DNA, the CDR3 is TGCAGCGTTGATGGGGACCTTGGAGCTTTCTTT.

This chain joins TRBV19 and TRBJ1-5; D is possibly TRBD1 (6 bases). This CDR3 contains 18 residues. V was cut by 4 bases and J by 0 bases, with 19 bases left in between. Germline CDR1 LNHDA, CDR2 SQIVND (reference sequence). For the CDR3, the DNA is TGTGCCAGTAGTAGAGGGTTTGATCGGGGGCTTAGCAATCAGCCCCAGCATTTT. Translating gives CASSRGFDRGLSNQPQHF.

V is TRBV19 and J is TRBJ2-1, with 11 bases aligning to TRBD2. The CDR3 loop spans 15 amino acids. Germline V gene lookup returns CDR1 LNHDA and CDR2 SQIVND (reference sequence). After removal of 6 bases from V and 3 bases from J, the junction contained 4 bases not matched to a gene. CDR3: CASRLAGGHYNEQFF. Written as DNA, the CDR3 is TGTGCCAGTAGGCTAGCGGGAGGACACTACAATGAGCAGTTCTTC. Full variable domain (outside the CDR3, taken from reference TRBV19 and TRBJ2-1): DGGITQSPKYLFRKEGQNVTLSCEQNLNHDAMYWYRQDPGQGLRLIYYSQIVNDFQKGDIAEGYSVSREKKESFPLTVTSAQKNPTAFYLCASRLAGGHYNEQFFGPGTRLTVL.

The chain couples TRBV5-4 to TRBJ1-1, with a possible D match to TRBD1 (5 bases). The CDR3 loop spans 14 amino acids. V lost 4 bases and J lost 7, with 17 bases in between. The germline V gene has CDR1 SGHNT and CDR2 YYREEE (reference sequence). The DNA of the CDR3 is TGTGCCAGCAGCCTTCCCGGGGGGTCTTTTGAAGCTTTCTTT. It is translated as CASSLPGGSFEAFF.

The chain is built from TRBV5-4 and TRBJ1-3, with D hard to call. V gave up 0 bases and J gave up 0 bases, with 4 bases separating them. This CDR3 is built from 14 residues. Germline CDR1 SGHNT, CDR2 YYREEE (reference sequence). The CDR3 nucleotides read TGTGCCAGCAGCTTGGGATTCTCTGGAAACACCATATATTTT. This gives the protein CASSLGFSGNTIYF.

The chain joins TRBV7-9 to TRBJ2-1, with D possibly matching TRBD1 (5 bases). The CDR3 is made up of 13 amino acids. Trimming pared 2 bases from V and 8 bases from J, leaving 10 bases between. Germline values: CDR1 SEHNR, CDR2 FQNEAQ (reference sequence). CDR3: CASSLNGADEQFF. DNA of the CDR3: TGTGCCAGCAGCTTAAATGGGGCCGATGAGCAGTTCTTC.

The rearrangement uses TRBV7-9 and TRBJ2-5; TRBD1 agrees at 8 bases. Losses at the gene ends were 1 base for V and 3 bases for J; bases not matched to a gene: 4. Germline CDR1 reads SEHNR; CDR2 reads FQNEAQ (reference sequence). The CDR3 length is 15 residues. The CDR3 here is CASSLGRTGKETQYF. The CDR3 coding sequence is TGTGCCAGCAGCTTAGGCCGGACAGGGAAAGAGACCCAGTACTTC. Using reference TRBV7-9 and TRBJ2-5 for the parts outside the CDR3, the full variable domain is DTGVSQNPRHKITKRGQNVTFRCDPISEHNRLYWYRQTLGQGPEFLTYFQNEAQLEKSRLLSDRFSAERPKGSFSTLEIQRTEQGDSAMYLCASSLGRTGKETQYFGPGTRLLVL.

The J gene is TRBJ2-5, the V gene TRBV20-1; 10 nucleotides agree with TRBD2. The J segment lost 2 bases and the V segment lost 3 bases, leaving 9 bases of the junction unmatched. The CDR3 consists of 16 residues. Germline loops: CDR1 DFQATT, CDR2 SNEGSKA (reference sequence). CDR3 amino acids: CSASGGSGRFQETQYF. CDR3 nucleotides: TGCAGTGCTAGTGGGGGTAGCGGGAGGTTTCAAGAGACCCAGTACTTC.